This T cell receptor beta chain was sequenced in a study of shared clonotypes between healthy human individuals. Only in-frame clones appear in the TCRdb table, and some are missing; sequencing was by immunoSEQ multiplex PCR. The sample includes approximately 470,000 clones, around 85% of them seen just once. Points from the study as a whole: Few donors restricted represented genetic and exposure-history diversity.

A remark on this clone: Its target is not known.

CDR1 and CDR2 (germline): MNHEY, SVGAGI. The CDR3 has 12 amino acids. V lost 6 bases, J lost 5 bases, and 11 bases lay in between. The rearrangement links TRBV6-5 to TRBJ2-7; no definite D call. The sequence was obtained from a woman aged 40 to 50 in good health. Some clones in this sample may be carry-over from other donors' samples. The sequenced sample consisted of PBMCs. CDR3 protein: CASRRRVDEQYF. DNA for the CDR3: TGTGCCAGCAGACGCCGGGTCGACGAGCAGTACTTC.